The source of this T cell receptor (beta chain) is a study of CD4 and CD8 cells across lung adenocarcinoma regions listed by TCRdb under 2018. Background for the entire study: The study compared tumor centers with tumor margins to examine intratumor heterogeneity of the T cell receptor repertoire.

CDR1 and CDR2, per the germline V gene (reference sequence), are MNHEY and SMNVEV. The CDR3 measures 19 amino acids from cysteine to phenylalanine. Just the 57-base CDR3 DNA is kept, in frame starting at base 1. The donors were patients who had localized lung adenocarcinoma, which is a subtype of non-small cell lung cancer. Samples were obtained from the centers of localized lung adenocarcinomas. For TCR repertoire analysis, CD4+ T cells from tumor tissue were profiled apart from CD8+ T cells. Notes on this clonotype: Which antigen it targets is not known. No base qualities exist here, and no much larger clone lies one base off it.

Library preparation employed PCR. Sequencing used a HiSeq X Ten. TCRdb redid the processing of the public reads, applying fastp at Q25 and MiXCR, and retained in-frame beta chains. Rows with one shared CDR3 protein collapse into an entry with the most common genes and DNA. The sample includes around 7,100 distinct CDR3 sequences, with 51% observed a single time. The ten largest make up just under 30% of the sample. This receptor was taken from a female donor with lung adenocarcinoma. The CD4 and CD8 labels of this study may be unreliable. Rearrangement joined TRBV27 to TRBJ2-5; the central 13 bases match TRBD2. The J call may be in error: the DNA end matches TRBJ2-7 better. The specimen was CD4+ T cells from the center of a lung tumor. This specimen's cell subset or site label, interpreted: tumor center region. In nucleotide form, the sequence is TGTGCCAGCAGTTTACTTCCTCCGGGACTAGCGGGGTTGCGCTACGAGCAGTACTTC. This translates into CASSLLPPGLAGLRYEQYF.